This TCR beta chain was obtained from a study of blood T cell repertoires in COVID-19. At the level of the study: COVID-19 samples, acute and convalescent, were from the United States, Italy and Spain. Nucleic acid was either cDNA or gDNA, and it came from T cells, B-cell-depleted T cells, or PBMCs.

CDR3 length: 15 amino acids. V shed 5 bases, J shed 7 bases, and the junction held 8 bases outside the gene matches. Germline lookup yields CDR1 SGHTA and CDR2 FQGNSA. In the original analysis: Amplification of reference gene primers provided the estimated nucleated cell counts. Using immunoSEQ multiplex PCR, the repertoire was profiled, and TCRdb retains in-frame clones only, with some absent. V, J and clone size are taken as reported in that table, and D and trimming were inferred from the DNA itself. The sample consists of around 300,000 clones, 75% to 90% of them appearing once. The chain carries TRBV7-2 and TRBJ2-5; the match to TRBD2 covers 12 bases. The receptor was derived from a woman aged 40 to 50 who had recovered from COVID-19. Source material: peripheral blood. CDR3 bases: TGTGCCAGCAGCCTTAGACTAGCGGGAGTTGGGACCCAGTACTTC. This encodes CASSLRLAGVGTQYF. Full variable domain (remainder filled in from reference TRBV7-2 and TRBJ2-5): GAGVSQSPSNKVTEKGKDVELRCDPISGHTALYWYRQSLGQGLEFLIYFQGNSAPDKSGLPSDRFSAERTGGSVSTLTIQRTQQEDSAVYLCASSLRLAGVGTQYFGPGTRLLVL.